One and the same sample provided the 18 T cell receptor beta chains below, sequenced in a study of T cell repertoires in ileal Crohn's disease. Clones were read by immunoSEQ multiplex PCR, and TCRdb kept only the in-frame ones, dropping some. In the table there are some 13,000 clones, approximately 78% of which are singletons. Material for sequencing was ileal tissue. These receptors were collected from an adult with Crohn's disease.

This clone was counted only a few times. The genes are TRBV5-1 and TRBJ2-3; 8 positions agree with TRBD2. With 3 bases clipped from V and 5 bases from J, the junction kept 11 bases outside the gene matches. CDR3 length: 16 amino acids. Germline CDR1 SGHRS, CDR2 YFSETQ. The CDR3 DNA sequence: TGCGCCAGCAGCTCGGGAGGGCAGGGATGGGGAGATACGCAGTATTTT. Protein product: CASSSGGQGWGDTQYF. The entire variable domain, with the rest obtained from reference TRBV5-1 and TRBJ2-3, is as follows: KAGVTQTPRYLIKTRGQQVTLSCSPISGHRSVSWYQQTPGQGLQFLFEYFSETQRNKGNFPGRFSGRQFSNSRSEMNVSTLELGDSALYLCASSSGGQGWGDTQYFGPGTRLTVL.

In the case of this clone: Different DNA sequences within this sample yield the same CDR3. V and J are TRBV9 and TRBJ1-5; TRBD1 matches at 7 bases. V was pared by 0 bases and J by 2 bases, with 2 bases of the junction left unmatched. This CDR3 is built from 15 residues. From germline, CDR1 is SGDLS and CDR2 YYNGEE. In DNA, the CDR3 is TGTGCCAGCAGCGTAGAGGGGACAGGCAATCAGCCCCAGCATTTT. As protein: CASSVEGTGNQPQHF.

The chain is built from TRBV18 and TRBJ2-7, with 8 bases identical to TRBD1. The germline CDR1 and CDR2 sequences are KGHSH and LQKENI. V shed 4 bases, J shed 2 bases, and the junction held 4 bases outside the gene matches. This CDR3 has 14 amino acids. The DNA of the CDR3 is TGTGCCAGCTCACATGGACAGGGCACCTACGAGCAGTACTTC. Its translation: CASSHGQGTYEQYF.

The chain combines TRBV9 with TRBJ2-1; TRBD2 agrees at 8 bases. V lost 0 bases, J lost 9 bases, and 8 bases stayed unmatched. The CDR3 is 15 amino acids. Germline CDR1 and CDR2: SGDLS and YYNGEE. The CDR3 DNA follows: TGTGCCAGCAGCGTAGTGGAAGCGGGAGTGGGTGAGCAGTTCTTC. Its translation: CASSVVEAGVGEQFF.

The chain links TRBV5-1 to TRBJ1-2; D gene unclear. The CDR3 has 12 residues. Germline assignment: CDR1 SGHRS and CDR2 YFSETQ. V was cut by 1 base and J by 8 bases, with 9 bases left in between. The CDR3 DNA reads TGCGCCAGCAGCTTGTTAGGGAGCGGCTACACCTTC. Residues: CASSLLGSGYTF. Complete variable domain (other parts from reference TRBV5-1 and TRBJ1-2): KAGVTQTPRYLIKTRGQQVTLSCSPISGHRSVSWYQQTPGQGLQFLFEYFSETQRNKGNFPGRFSGRQFSNSRSEMNVSTLELGDSALYLCASSLLGSGYTFGSGTRLTVV.

The rearrangement joins TRBV5-4 to TRBJ2-7, with D possibly being TRBD2 (6 bases). The germline gives CDR1 SGHNT, CDR2 YYREEE (reference sequence). V gave up 5 bases and J gave up 0 bases, with 15 bases separating them. The CDR3 runs 15 residues. CDR3 sequence: CASRSGLTDSYEQYF. CDR3 DNA sequence: TGTGCCAGCAGAAGCGGGCTCACCGACTCCTACGAGCAGTACTTC.

This clone was observed a few times. This sequence joins TRBV10-3 and TRBJ1-1; tentatively, D is TRBD1 (5 bases). The CDR3 has 13 residues. Per the germline V gene, CDR1 is ENHRY and CDR2 is SYGVKD. Trimming took 4 bases from V and 3 from J, leaving 9 bases between them. The CDR3 region has the DNA TGTGCCATCAGTGGGGGCAGGGACACTGAAGCTTTCTTT. It encodes CAISGGRDTEAFF.

Comment on this clone: The identical CDR3 is also encoded by other nucleotide sequences in the sample. The chain carries TRBV18 and TRBJ2-7; D may be TRBD1 (6 bases). V was pared by 3 bases and J by 5 bases, with 11 bases between. The V gene's germline CDR1 is KGHSH and CDR2 LQKENI. There are 13 residues in the CDR3. The CDR3 spells CASSPQQGNEQYF. The CDR3 region has the DNA TGTGCCAGCTCACCCCAACAGGGAAACGAGCAGTACTTC.

The V call is TRBV6-1, the J call TRBJ1-5; D call uncertain. The CDR3 totals 16 residues. The ends were cut back, 2 bases at V and 2 bases at J, with 13 bases in the middle. The V gene's germline CDR1 is MNHNS and CDR2 SASEGT. The CDR3 DNA sequence: TGTGCCAGCAGTGAAAGTCGGGGAGTTCGCAATCAGCCCCAGCATTTT. It translates to CASSESRGVRNQPQHF.

This chain links TRBV6-5 with TRBJ1-2; D not certain. Deletions cut 6 bases from V and 1 base from J, with 9 bases between. The germline gives CDR1 MNHEY, CDR2 SVGAGI. The CDR3 extends over 13 amino acids. DNA of the CDR3: TGTGCCAGCAGGAAGACACTTAACTATGGCTACACCTTC. Translation gives CASRKTLNYGYTF.

CDR3 residues: CASSQVRDTDTQYF. In nucleotides, the CDR3 is TGTGCCAGCAGCCAAGTGCGGGACACAGATACGCAGTATTTT. This chain links TRBV14 with TRBJ2-3, with D possibly matching TRBD2 (6 bases). Deletions cut 1 base from V and 2 bases from J, with 7 bases between. CDR3 size: 14 residues. From germline, CDR1 is SGHDN and CDR2 FVKESK.

The chain combines TRBV2 with TRBJ2-3, with no clear D. This CDR3 contains 13 residues. Trimming shortened V by 5 bases and J by 4 bases, and 10 bases separated the two germline ends. CDR1 and CDR2 from the germline V gene are SNHLY and FYNNEI. CDR3 region: CASSFTLADTQYF. The DNA for the CDR3 is TGTGCCAGCAGTTTTACTCTGGCAGATACGCAGTATTTT.

The rearrangement joins TRBV30 to TRBJ1-1; unclear D gene. The CDR3 extends over 13 amino acids. In germline, CDR1 is GTSNPN, CDR2 SVGIG (reference sequence). V was clipped by 0 bases and J by 11 bases, with 16 bases between them. The CDR3 DNA reads as TGTGCCTGGAGTGTGCAGGAAACTCCGAGTGCTTTCTTT. Its translation is CAWSVQETPSAFF.

J is TRBJ1-1 and V is TRBV5-4; weak D call: TRBD1 (5 bases). V gave up 0 bases and J gave up 4 bases, with 16 bases separating them. CDR1 and CDR2 from the germline V gene are SGHNT and YYREEE (reference sequence). This CDR3 has 16 residues. The CDR3 DNA reads TGTGCCAGCAGCTTGGATTCCAGGGCGCTCTCCACTGAAGCTTTCTTT. Its protein product is CASSLDSRALSTEAFF.

The chain couples TRBV5-5 to TRBJ1-4; weak D call: TRBD1 (5 bases). CDR3 length: 15 residues. Trimming stripped 2 bases from V and 4 bases from J, with 12 bases between. Germline V gene sequence: CDR1 SGHKS, CDR2 YYEKEE (reference sequence). The DNA of the CDR3 is TGTGCCAGCAGCTTCGGGGGAGGAGGTAATGAAAAACTGTTTTTT. Amino acid sequence: CASSFGGGGNEKLFF.

In its sample, this clone was seen a few times. This sequence joins TRBV7-3 and TRBJ2-5; D is ambiguous. Germline lookup yields CDR1 SGHTA and CDR2 FQGTGA. The CDR3 runs 13 residues. V shed 8 bases and J shed 2 bases, with 12 bases lying between them. The CDR3: CASAPERQETQYF. CDR3 coding DNA: TGTGCCAGCGCCCCCGAACGGCAAGAGACCCAGTACTTC.

This chain links TRBV7-2 with TRBJ2-5; TRBD2 matches 10 bases. The CDR3 is made up of 16 amino acids. CDR1 SGHTA and CDR2 FQGNSA come from the germline V gene. V gave up 7 bases and J gave up 5 bases; unmatched junction bases: 13. CDR3 protein: CASTRSWSAGGETQYF. CDR3 DNA: TGTGCCAGCACCCGAAGTTGGTCAGCGGGAGGGGAGACCCAGTACTTC.

This clone was seen only a few times. This rearrangement joins TRBV10-3 to TRBJ1-5; D gene unclear. With 10 bases removed from V and 0 bases from J, the gap between germline ends came to 13 bases. The CDR3 loop spans 14 amino acids. Germline V gene data show CDR1 as ENHRY and CDR2 as SYGVKD. The CDR3 nucleotides are TGTGCCAGCGATACGTTCGATAGCAATCAGCCCCAGCATTTT. Encoded protein: CASDTFDSNQPQHF.